Following are 23 T cell receptor beta chains from one sample sequenced in a study of OX40 agonist ivuxolimab in advanced cancers. The assay was immunoSEQ multiplex PCR, and TCRdb's table has in-frame clones only and misses some. The table has around 50,000 clones, around 91% seen once. Sequencing used CD4+ or CD8+ T cells sorted from blood, obtained in a trial of the OX40 agonist ivuxolimab. The receptor set was obtained from an adult with an advanced solid tumor such as melanoma, head and neck, liver or kidney cancer.

The CDR3 coding sequence is TGTGCCAGCAGAAATCCGGGACAGGGAGGGACCCAGTACTTC. This encodes CASRNPGQGGTQYF. This chain joins TRBV11-2 and TRBJ2-5; TRBD1 matches 9 bases. With V trimmed by 6 bases and J by 7 bases, 9 bases remained unmatched. Germline V CDR1 and CDR2: SGHAT, FQNNGV. There are 14 residues in the CDR3.

The chain combines TRBV27 with TRBJ1-6, with D tentatively TRBD1 (5 bases). Trimming took off 3 bases at V and 2 bases at J, with 8 bases between the two ends. Germline lookup yields CDR1 MNHEY and CDR2 SMNVEV (reference sequence). The CDR3 has 15 residues. The CDR3: CASSFQGPYNSPLHF. The DNA of the CDR3 is TGTGCCAGCAGTTTTCAGGGCCCCTATAATTCACCCCTCCACTTT.

This clone was counted once. The chain links TRBV5-4 to TRBJ1-1; D is possibly TRBD1 (6 bases). CDR1 is SGHNT, CDR2 YYREEE, per germline (reference sequence). CDR3 length: 13 amino acids. V gave up 4 bases and J gave up 5 bases, with 12 bases separating them. The CDR3 reads CASSPTGLTEAFF. CDR3 in DNA: TGTGCCAGCAGCCCGACAGGACTAACTGAAGCTTTCTTT.

The rearrangement uses TRBV7-8 and TRBJ1-1, with TRBD1 matching 8 bases. This CDR3 comprises 13 residues. The trim removed 6 bases at V and 4 bases at J, leaving 4 bases unmatched. The germline V gene encodes CDR1 SGHVS and CDR2 FQNEAQ. The CDR3 sequence is CASRPGGGTEAFF. The DNA for the CDR3 is TGTGCCAGCAGACCAGGGGGCGGCACTGAAGCTTTCTTT.

The gene calls are TRBV5-1 and TRBJ1-1, with D possibly matching TRBD1 (5 bases). The CDR3 has 15 amino acids. Trimming left V 4 bases short and J 1 base short, with 14 bases between. Germline V gene lookup returns CDR1 SGHRS and CDR2 YFSETQ. The CDR3 region has the DNA TGCGCCAGCAGCCAGGGACGGATTCCGAACACTGAAGCTTTCTTT. Protein product: CASSQGRIPNTEAFF.

CDR3 sequence reads: CARGTSGGNINQETQYF. The CDR3 DNA reads as TGTGCCCGAGGGACTAGCGGGGGTAATATTAACCAAGAGACCCAGTACTTC. The chain combines TRBV30 with TRBJ2-5, with 14 bases that match TRBD2. This CDR3 has 17 amino acids. The germline CDR1 and CDR2 sequences are GTSNPN and SVGIG (reference sequence). V was pared by 8 bases and J by 0 bases, with 11 bases of the junction left unmatched.

This chain joins TRBV6-6 and TRBJ1-6; D is uncertain. The CDR3 runs 13 residues. Trimming took off 4 bases at V and 17 bases at J, with 18 bases between the two ends. In germline, CDR1 is MNHNY, CDR2 SVGAGI (reference sequence). In DNA, the CDR3 is TGTGCCAGCAGTTCCCTCCCGGGAACTTTTTTCCACTTT. It translates to CASSSLPGTFFHF.

The chain combines TRBV28 with TRBJ2-7, with unresolved D. The CDR3 loop spans 13 amino acids. Germline V CDR1 and CDR2: MDHEN, SYDVKM. V lost 1 base to trimming and J lost 5 bases, with 9 bases between them. The CDR3 coding sequence is TGTGCCAGCAGTTTATTGGTCAGTCACGAGCAGTACTTC. Translated, it gives CASSLLVSHEQYF.

V gene TRBV5-1 combines with J gene TRBJ2-3, with 10 nucleotides matching TRBD2. The CDR3 has 16 residues. Germline V lookup: CDR1 SGHRS, CDR2 YFSETQ. J was trimmed by 3 bases and V by 0 bases; bases with no gene match: 4. CDR3 residues: CASSLAATSGTDTQYF. For the CDR3, the DNA is TGCGCCAGCAGCTTGGCAGCGACTAGCGGGACAGATACGCAGTATTTT. Drawing the rest from reference TRBV5-1 and TRBJ2-3, the complete variable domain is KAGVTQTPRYLIKTRGQQVTLSCSPISGHRSVSWYQQTPGQGLQFLFEYFSETQRNKGNFPGRFSGRQFSNSRSEMNVSTLELGDSALYLCASSLAATSGTDTQYFGPGTRLTVL.

This rearrangement joins TRBV7-9 to TRBJ1-1, with 8 bases lining up with TRBD1. This CDR3 spans 16 amino acids. CDR1 SEHNR and CDR2 FQNEAQ come from the germline V gene (reference sequence). Trimming removed 8 bases from V and 0 bases from J; junction bases left unmatched: 11. DNA for the CDR3: TGTGCCAGCCGCCCAGCAGGGGGCCCCATGAACACTGAAGCTTTCTTT. Its protein product is CASRPAGGPMNTEAFF.

This chain links TRBV19 with TRBJ2-5; TRBD2 matches 8 bases. Trimming cost V 5 bases and J 2 bases; bases outside gene matches: 1. Germline lookup yields CDR1 LNHDA and CDR2 SQIVND (reference sequence). The CDR3 extends over 13 amino acids. The CDR3 region has the DNA TGTGCCAGTAGTGGACTAGCTCAAGAGACCCAGTACTTC. Translation: CASSGLAQETQYF.

The gene calls are TRBV29-1 and TRBJ2-1, with D perhaps matching TRBD1 (7 bases). Trimming left V 7 bases short and J 5 bases short, with 21 bases between. There are 15 residues in the CDR3. Germline CDR1 and CDR2: SQVTM and ANQGSEA. Here the CDR3 DNA reads TGCAGCGCCTCTATTAGGAGGGGGCCAAACAATGAGCAGTTCTTC. It is translated as CSASIRRGPNNEQFF.

This chain links TRBV30 with TRBJ1-1; 8 positions agree with TRBD1. This CDR3 comprises 14 residues. CDR1 is GTSNPN, CDR2 SVGIG, per germline (reference sequence). The DNA for the CDR3 is TGTGCTCTTAACCCCAGGGGGCCAGGCACTGAAGCTTTCTTT. It yields the protein CALNPRGPGTEAFF.

V is TRBV7-2 and J is TRBJ2-3; no definite D call. V was trimmed by 1 base and J by 2 bases, leaving 13 bases between them. Germline-derived CDR1 and CDR2 are SGHTA and FQGNSA. The CDR3 is 16 amino acids. The CDR3 DNA reads TGTGCCAGCAGCTTAGTCAGTCTCCAGATCACAGATACGCAGTATTTT. Its translation is CASSLVSLQITDTQYF.

The genes are TRBV29-1 and TRBJ1-2; possibly TRBD1 for D (6 bases). CDR1 is SQVTM, CDR2 ANQGSEA, per germline. The CDR3 extends over 15 amino acids. Trimming removed 5 bases from V and 4 bases from J, with 20 bases in between. CDR3 nucleotide sequence: TGCAGCGTTAAGAACCCGGTTGACAGGCCCTATGGCTACACCTTC. Its translation is CSVKNPVDRPYGYTF.

The V gene is TRBV5-1, the J gene TRBJ1-1; 9 bases line up with TRBD1. The CDR3 is 16 residues long. Germline V gene data show CDR1 as SGHRS and CDR2 as YFSETQ. Trimming cost V 0 bases and J 11 bases; bases outside gene matches: 14. This CDR3 reads CASSLAFRTGDVSAFF. The CDR3 nucleotides are TGCGCCAGCAGCTTGGCTTTCCGGACAGGGGATGTATCGGCTTTCTTT. The full variable domain, in which reference TRBV5-1 and TRBJ1-1 provide the parts outside the CDR3, is KAGVTQTPRYLIKTRGQQVTLSCSPISGHRSVSWYQQTPGQGLQFLFEYFSETQRNKGNFPGRFSGRQFSNSRSEMNVSTLELGDSALYLCASSLAFRTGDVSAFFGQGTRLTVV.

This chain uses TRBV29-1 with TRBJ2-5; 9 bases line up with TRBD1. V trimming: 4 bases; J trimming: 4 bases; junction bases outside the gene matches: 16. Germline V gives CDR1 SQVTM, CDR2 ANQGSEA. CDR3 length equals 17 residues. The DNA for the CDR3 is TGCAGCGTTGCTACAGGATCCGGGACAGGGCATCGAGAGACCCAGTACTTC. This translates into CSVATGSGTGHRETQYF.

The chain links TRBV29-1 to TRBJ2-7, with D hard to call. The CDR3 contains 13 residues. Germline V CDR1 and CDR2: SQVTM, ANQGSEA. V lost 1 base to trimming and J lost 6 bases, with 13 bases between them. CDR3 in amino acids: CSVEGHSGREQYF. CDR3 sequence (DNA): TGCAGCGTTGAAGGCCACTCGGGTCGCGAGCAGTACTTC.

J is TRBJ2-5 and V is TRBV9; no reliable D call. Germline V gives CDR1 SGDLS, CDR2 YYNGEE. Trimming took off 0 bases at V and 5 bases at J, with 8 bases between the two ends. The CDR3 runs to 13 residues. This chain's CDR3 is CASSVGSRETQYF. The CDR3 DNA reads TGTGCCAGCAGCGTAGGAAGCAGGGAGACCCAGTACTTC. Based on the CDR3 plus reference TRBV9 and TRBJ2-5, the full variable domain is DSGVTQTPKHLITATGQRVTLRCSPRSGDLSVYWYQQSLDQGLQFLIQYYNGEERAKGNILERFSAQQFPDLHSELNLSSLELGDSALYFCASSVGSRETQYFGPGTRLLVL.

In its sample, this clone was seen once. V is TRBV5-5 and J is TRBJ2-5; no clear D gene. CDR1 and CDR2 (germline): SGHKS, YYEKEE (reference sequence). Trimming shortened V by 1 base and J by 2 bases, and 9 bases separated the two germline ends. CDR3 length: 14 amino acids. Written as DNA, the CDR3 is TGTGCCAGCAGCTTGAACAGTATACAAGAGACCCAGTACTTC. This translates into CASSLNSIQETQYF.

The CDR3 region has the DNA TGTGCCAGCAGCTTAGCTAGTTCGGAGGATACGCAGTATTTT. This sequence encodes CASSLASSEDTQYF. The genes are TRBV7-8 and TRBJ2-3; D call uncertain. Trimming pared 0 bases from V and 6 bases from J, leaving 10 bases between. Per the germline V gene, CDR1 is SGHVS and CDR2 is FQNEAQ. This CDR3 spans 14 amino acids.

The V call is TRBV18, the J call TRBJ2-3, with 7 nucleotides matching TRBD2. This CDR3 spans 15 amino acids. The trim removed 4 bases at V and 3 bases at J, leaving 7 bases unmatched. CDR1 KGHSH and CDR2 LQKENI come from the germline V gene. The CDR3 sequence: CASSQIGGGTDTQYF. The CDR3 DNA sequence: TGTGCCAGCTCACAAATCGGCGGGGGTACAGATACGCAGTATTTT.

This chain uses TRBV18 with TRBJ2-7; 8 bases line up with TRBD1. This CDR3 has 16 residues. The V and J ends lost 3 bases and 1 base, in that order; junction bases with no gene match: 8. CDR1 and CDR2 from the germline V gene are KGHSH and LQKENI. CDR3 sequence reads: CASSPGQGTISYEQYF. DNA of the CDR3: TGTGCCAGCTCACCTGGACAGGGAACGATATCCTACGAGCAGTACTTC.